These 9 T cell receptor beta chains originate from one sample sequenced in a study of PD-1 blockade in classical Hodgkin lymphoma (dated by TCRdb to 2018 to 2021). The time point label on this specimen signifies: newly diagnosed, previously untreated cHL patient sample. To prepare the library, the immunoSEQ multiplex PCR assay was applied. Sourced from immuneACCESS, this table was stored by TCRdb with only in-frame sequences that have V and J called. A share of the clones is absent; for the studies checked, an unresolved V gene accounts for under half, and the remainder has no known explanation. This sample gives roughly 77,000 clones in total; over 90% of them show up just once. Of the sample, about 2.6% is held by the ten largest clones. Sequencing input: peripheral blood mononuclear cells (PBMCs). Receptor source: a human donor with classical Hodgkin lymphoma.

The chain carries TRBV29-1 and TRBJ2-7, with D perhaps TRBD1 (5 bases). Trimming shortened V by 3 bases and J by 6 bases, and 12 bases separated the two germline ends. The CDR3 sequence is 12 residues long. Germline V lookup: CDR1 SQVTM, CDR2 ANQGSEA. The CDR3 sequence: CSVEGQASEQYF. The CDR3 bases are TGCAGCGTTGAGGGGCAAGCGAGCGAGCAGTACTTC.

This chain joins TRBV15 and TRBJ1-4; D uncertain. This CDR3 has 16 residues. The germline V gene has CDR1 LNHNV and CDR2 YYDKDF (reference sequence). V was cut by 0 bases and J by 2 bases, with 10 bases left in between. CDR3 sequence (DNA): TGTGCCACCAGCAGAGATTCCTGGTCCACTAATGAAAAACTGTTTTTT. It yields the protein CATSRDSWSTNEKLFF. Complete variable domain (other parts from reference TRBV15 and TRBJ1-4): DAMVIQNPRYQVTQFGKPVTLSCSQTLNHNVMYWYQQKSSQAPKLLFHYYDKDFNNEADTPDNFQSRRPNTSFCFLDIRSPGLGDTAMYLCATSRDSWSTNEKLFFGSGTQLSVL.

This sequence joins TRBV7-2 and TRBJ1-5; D perhaps matches TRBD1 (5 bases). V was cut by 8 bases and J by 1 base, with 9 bases left in between. Germline CDR1 and CDR2: SGHTA and FQGNSA. CDR3 size: 13 residues. This chain's CDR3 is CASAGYSNQPQHF. The CDR3 region has the DNA TGTGCCAGCGCAGGGTACAGCAATCAGCCCCAGCATTTT.

The CDR3 is CASSYRGQGAEAFF. Here the CDR3 DNA reads TGTGCCAGCAGCTACCGGGGGCAGGGCGCTGAAGCTTTCTTT. The chain uses TRBV6-5 and TRBJ1-1, with D possibly matching TRBD1 (6 bases). CDR1 and CDR2 (germline): MNHEY, SVGAGI. The CDR3 sequence is 14 residues long. V lost 6 bases and J 6 bases, leaving 17 bases between the germline ends.

CDR3 sequence reads: CASSPVWDTGGSPLHF. DNA for the CDR3: TGTGCCAGCAGCCCCGTTTGGGACACAGGGGGTTCACCCCTCCACTTT. This chain uses TRBV4-2 with TRBJ1-6; 8 bases match TRBD1. V shed 4 bases and J 9 bases; nucleotides not matched to a gene: 11. Germline CDR1 LGHNA, CDR2 YNFKEQ. The CDR3 sequence is 16 residues long.

V is TRBV5-4 and J is TRBJ2-3; 9 positions agree with TRBD2. Germline CDR1 is SGHNT and CDR2 is YYREEE (reference sequence). CDR3 length: 15 amino acids. The V segment lost 4 bases and the J segment 1 base; nucleotides outside the gene matches: 4. The CDR3 reads CASSGGGGRTDTQYF. The CDR3 DNA is TGTGCCAGCAGCGGCGGGGGGGGACGCACAGATACGCAGTATTTT. The full variable domain, rest sourced from reference TRBV5-4 and TRBJ2-3, is ETGVTQSPTHLIKTRGQQVTLRCSSQSGHNTVSWYQQALGQGPQFIFQYYREEENGRGNFPPRFSGLQFPNYSSELNVNALELDDSALYLCASSGGGGRTDTQYFGPGTRLTVL.

This clone was seen once. The chain carries TRBV7-6 and TRBJ2-4; TRBD1 matches 7 bases. This CDR3 comprises 14 residues. Germline V gene lookup returns CDR1 SGHVS and CDR2 FNYEAQ. Germline trimming cut 5 bases from V and 3 bases from J; bases unmatched to any gene: 4. CDR3 in amino acids: CASSLGGDKNIQYF. In nucleotides, the CDR3 is TGTGCCAGCAGCCTAGGGGGCGACAAAAACATTCAGTACTTC. The variable domain in full, with the rest retrieved from reference TRBV7-6 and TRBJ2-4, is GAGVSQSPRYKVTKRGQDVALRCDPISGHVSLYWYRQALGQGPEFLTYFNYEAQQDKSGLPNDRFSAERPEGSISTLTIQRTEQRDSAMYRCASSLGGDKNIQYFGAGTRLSVL.

This chain joins TRBV6-4 and TRBJ1-1, with 7 nucleotides matching TRBD1. V shed 5 bases, J shed 0 bases, and the junction held 12 bases outside the gene matches. Per germline, CDR1 MRHNA and CDR2 SNTAGT. The CDR3 contains 17 residues. This CDR3 reads CASSTPDRVVMNTEAFF. CDR3 sequence (DNA): TGTGCCAGCAGTACTCCAGACAGGGTGGTGATGAACACTGAAGCTTTCTTT.

The J gene is TRBJ1-2, the V gene TRBV5-6; 8 bases are shared with TRBD1. The J segment lost 6 bases and the V segment lost 4 bases, leaving 8 bases of the junction unmatched. This CDR3 has 14 amino acids. Germline lookup yields CDR1 SGHDT and CDR2 YYEEEE. Here the CDR3 DNA reads TGTGCCAGCAGCCGAGGAGACAGGGGAAATGGCTACACCTTC. This encodes CASSRGDRGNGYTF.